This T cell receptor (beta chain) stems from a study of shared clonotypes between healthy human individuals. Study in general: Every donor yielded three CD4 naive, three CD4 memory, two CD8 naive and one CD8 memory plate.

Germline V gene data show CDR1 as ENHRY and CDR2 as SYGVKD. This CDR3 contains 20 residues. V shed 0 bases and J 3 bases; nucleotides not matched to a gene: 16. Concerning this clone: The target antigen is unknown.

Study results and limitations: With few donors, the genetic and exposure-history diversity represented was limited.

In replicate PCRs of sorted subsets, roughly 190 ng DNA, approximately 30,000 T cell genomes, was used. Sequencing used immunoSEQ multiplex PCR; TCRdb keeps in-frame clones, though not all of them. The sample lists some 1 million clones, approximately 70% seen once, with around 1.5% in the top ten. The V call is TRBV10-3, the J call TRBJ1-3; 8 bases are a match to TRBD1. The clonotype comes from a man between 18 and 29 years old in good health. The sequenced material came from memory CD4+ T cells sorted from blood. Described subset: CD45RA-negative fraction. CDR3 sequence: CAISESDRARTGQHGNTIYF. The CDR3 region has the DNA TGTGCCATCAGTGAGTCGGACAGGGCACGCACGGGGCAGCATGGAAACACCATATATTTT.